This is a list of T cell receptor beta chains from one sample in a study of lymphopenia after photon versus proton radiotherapy. Only in-frame clones appear in the TCRdb table, and some are missing; sequencing was by immunoSEQ multiplex PCR. The sample lists approximately 58,000 clones; more than 70% were seen once. Sequenced material: peripheral blood, taken from a patient treated with photon-based radiotherapy. These receptors came from a man aged 45-65 years with gastric cancer. CDR3s include the opening cysteine and the closing phenylalanine or tryptophan. D genes are given only for firm matches. Clone size is stated in some rows and not others, as once, few, many or a class when expanded.

>TRBD1|.|TRBJ2-6|TRBV5-1
CASSLGGFRDSVLSGANVLTF
TGCGCCAGCAGCTTGGGGGGTTTCCGGGACAGCGTCCTCTCTGGGGCCAACGTCCTGACTTTC
>TRBD1|.|TRBJ2-6|TRBV6-4
CASSTGDSGANVLTF
TGTGCCAGCAGCACAGGGGACTCTGGGGCCAACGTCCTGACTTTC
>.|.|TRBJ2-1|TRBV5-1
CASSLERDNEQFF
TGCGCCAGCAGCTTGGAAAGGGATAATGAGCAGTTCTTC
>.|once|TRBJ2-1|TRBV7-3
CASSLTGSSYNEQFF
TGTGCCAGCAGCCTAACAGGGAGCTCCTACAATGAGCAGTTCTTC
>.|.|TRBJ1-5|TRBV7-2
CASSLRYGGNQPQHF
TGTGCCAGCAGCTTACGTTACGGGGGCAATCAGCCCCAGCATTTT
>.|.|TRBJ1-2|TRBV7-8
CASSRSLNYGYTF
TGTGCCAGCAGCCGCAGCCTGAACTATGGCTACACCTTC
>TRBD1|.|TRBJ1-1|TRBV27
CATSGQSTEAFF
TGTGCCACCTCGGGACAGAGCACTGAAGCTTTCTTT
>.|.|TRBJ2-7|TRBV6-5
CASSYAGRHEQYF
TGTGCCAGCAGTTACGCGGGGCGGCACGAGCAGTACTTC
>TRBD1|.|TRBJ2-7|TRBV6-5
CASSYSGDRAHEQYF
TGTGCCAGCAGTTACTCGGGGGACAGGGCCCACGAGCAGTACTTC
>TRBD1|.|TRBJ2-1|TRBV7-2
CASRQGADNEQFF
TGTGCCAGCAGGCAGGGGGCGGACAATGAGCAGTTCTTC
>.|.|TRBJ2-6|TRBV6-5
CASSSHSGANVLTF
TGTGCCAGCAGTTCTCACTCTGGGGCCAACGTCCTGACTTTC
>.|.|TRBJ2-7|TRBV11-2
CASTLKGVGFYEQYF
TGTGCCAGCACCCTCAAAGGGGTCGGATTCTACGAGCAGTACTTC
>.|.|TRBJ1-1|TRBV5-4
CASSLVANTEAFF
TGTGCCAGCAGCTTGGTGGCGAACACTGAAGCTTTCTTT
>TRBD1|.|TRBJ1-3|TRBV29-1
CSVGTGTGNTIYF
TGCAGCGTGGGGACAGGGACTGGAAACACCATATATTTT
>.|.|TRBJ2-7|TRBV11-2
CASTSDRLREQYF
TGTGCCAGCACCTCGGACCGACTGCGGGAGCAGTACTTC
>.|.|TRBJ2-3|TRBV7-2
CASSSLADTQYF
TGTGCCAGCAGCTCCCTAGCAGATACGCAGTATTTT
>.|.|TRBJ2-1|TRBV12-5
CASGAGVTGLFSSYNEQFF
TGTGCTAGTGGTGCCGGGGTGACAGGTTTATTTAGCTCCTACAATGAGCAGTTCTTC
>.|.|TRBJ2-1|TRBV6-6
CASSYSGPGGNEQFF
TGTGCCAGCAGTTACTCGGGCCCAGGTGGTAATGAGCAGTTCTTC
>TRBD1|medium-sized|TRBJ1-1|TRBV6-5
CASSYRTGGDEAFF
TGTGCCAGCAGTTATCGGACAGGGGGAGATGAAGCTTTCTTT
>.|.|TRBJ2-3|TRBV5-1
CASSSGGATRSTDTQYF
TGCGCCAGCAGCTCAGGGGGGGCAACTCGGAGCACAGATACGCAGTATTTT